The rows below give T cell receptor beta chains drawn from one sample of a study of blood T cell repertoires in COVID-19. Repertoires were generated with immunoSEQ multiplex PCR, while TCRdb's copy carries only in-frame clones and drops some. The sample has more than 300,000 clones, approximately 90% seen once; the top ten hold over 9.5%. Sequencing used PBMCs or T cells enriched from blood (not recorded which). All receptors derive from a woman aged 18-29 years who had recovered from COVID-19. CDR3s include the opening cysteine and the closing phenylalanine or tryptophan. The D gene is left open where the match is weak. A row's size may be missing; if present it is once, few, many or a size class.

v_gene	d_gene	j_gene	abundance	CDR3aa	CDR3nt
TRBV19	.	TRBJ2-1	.	CASSMADYNEQFF	TGTGCCAGTAGTATGGCTGACTACAATGAGCAGTTCTTC
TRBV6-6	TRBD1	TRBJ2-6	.	CASSPSQGAVGANVLTF	TGTGCCAGCAGTCCGAGCCAGGGGGCAGTTGGGGCCAACGTCCTGACTTTC
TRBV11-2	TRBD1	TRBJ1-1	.	CASSPLTGGTEAFF	TGTGCCAGCAGCCCACTGACAGGGGGCACTGAAGCTTTCTTT
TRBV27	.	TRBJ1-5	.	CASSLQKRGTPQHF	TGTGCCAGCAGTTTACAAAAAAGGGGTACGCCCCAGCATTTT
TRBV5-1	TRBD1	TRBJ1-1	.	CASSFSGPYRGTNTEAFF	TGCGCCAGCAGTTTTTCCGGACCATACAGGGGAACGAACACTGAAGCTTTCTTT
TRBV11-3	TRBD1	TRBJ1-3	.	CASSLDPGTGTWRIGNTIYF	TGTGCCAGCAGCTTAGACCCCGGGACAGGGACATGGCGAATCGGAAACACCATATATTTT
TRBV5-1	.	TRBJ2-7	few	CASSQDSYSYEQYF	TGCGCCAGCAGCCAGGACAGTTACTCCTACGAGCAGTACTTC
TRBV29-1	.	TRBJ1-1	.	CSVLLGQKNTEAFF	TGCAGCGTGCTCCTTGGACAGAAGAACACTGAAGCTTTCTTT
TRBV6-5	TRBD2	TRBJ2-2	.	CASSSGTNTGELFF	TGTGCCAGCAGTAGCGGGACCAACACCGGGGAGCTGTTTTTT
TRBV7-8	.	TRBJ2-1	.	CASSLTVSYNEQFF	TGTGCCAGCAGCTTAACAGTGTCGTACAATGAGCAGTTCTTC
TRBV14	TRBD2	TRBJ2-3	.	CASSGLADSTDTQYF	TGTGCCAGCTCCGGACTAGCGGATAGCACAGATACGCAGTATTTT
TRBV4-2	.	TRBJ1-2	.	CASSQGWTAIETNYGYTF	TGTGCCAGCAGCCAGGGCTGGACAGCAATAGAGACTAACTATGGCTACACCTTC
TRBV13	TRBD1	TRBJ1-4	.	CASNLRTGGHEKLFF	TGTGCCAGCAACCTCCGGACAGGGGGCCATGAAAAACTGTTTTTT
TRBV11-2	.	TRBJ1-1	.	CASSLMRPNFDSHTEAFF	TGTGCCAGCAGCTTAATGCGGCCCAACTTCGACAGTCACACTGAAGCTTTCTTT
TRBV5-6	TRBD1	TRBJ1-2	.	CASSLGQGANYGYTF	TGTGCCAGCAGCTTGGGACAGGGGGCTAACTATGGCTACACCTTC
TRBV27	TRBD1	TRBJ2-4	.	CASSLDSGTGLYW	TGTGCCAGCAGTTTGGATAGTGGGACAGGGCTCTATTGG
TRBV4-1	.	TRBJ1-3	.	CASSQDLGTSKRGNTIYF	TGCGCCAGCAGCCAAGATCTCGGGACATCTAAACGCGGAAACACCATATATTTT
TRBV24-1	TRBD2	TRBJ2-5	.	CATSDPVLDGGAGRETQYF	TGTGCCACCAGTGACCCGGTTTTGGATGGGGGAGCGGGGCGGGAGACCCAGTACTTC
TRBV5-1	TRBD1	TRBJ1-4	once	CASSEGTGFATNEKLFF	TGCGCCAGCAGCGAGGGGACAGGGTTCGCAACTAATGAAAAACTGTTTTTT
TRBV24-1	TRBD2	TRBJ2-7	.	CATPFPGLAGGEQYF	TGTGCCACCCCTTTCCCGGGACTAGCGGGTGGCGAGCAGTACTTC
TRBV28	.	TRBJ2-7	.	CARITSGRDSYEQYF	TGTGCCAGGATCACATCCGGGAGAGACTCCTACGAGCAGTACTTC
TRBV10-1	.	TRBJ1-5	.	CASSEGGQAGGQPQHF	TGCGCCAGCAGTGAAGGAGGGCAGGCCGGCGGCCAGCCCCAGCATTTT
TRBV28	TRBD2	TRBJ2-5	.	CASSLGLRGGEETQYF	TGTGCCAGCAGTTTGGGACTCCGGGGGGGCGAAGAGACCCAGTACTTC
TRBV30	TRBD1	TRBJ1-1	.	CACQTGRTEAFF	TGTGCCTGCCAGACAGGGAGGACTGAAGCTTTCTTT
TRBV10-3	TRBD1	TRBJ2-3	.	CAISESGTGTDTQYF	TGTGCCATCAGTGAGTCTGGGACAGGCACAGATACGCAGTATTTT
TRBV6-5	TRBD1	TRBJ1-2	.	CASSRDRTAYGYTF	TGTGCCAGCAGTCGGGACAGGACGGCATATGGCTACACCTTC
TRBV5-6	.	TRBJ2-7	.	CASSSVGRQTSYEQYF	TGTGCCAGCAGCTCGGTCGGCAGACAAACCTCCTACGAGCAGTACTTC
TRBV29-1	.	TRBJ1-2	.	CSVDTGYGYTF	TGCAGCGTTGATACGGGTTATGGCTACACCTTC
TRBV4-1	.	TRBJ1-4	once	CASSQEGGEEKLFF	TGCGCCAGCAGCCAAGAGGGGGGGGAGGAAAAACTGTTTTTT
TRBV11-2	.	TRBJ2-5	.	CASSLVLARETQYF	TGTGCCAGCAGCTTAGTACTAGCTCGAGAGACCCAGTACTTC
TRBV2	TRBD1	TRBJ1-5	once	CASSTQTGGGQPQHF	TGTGCCAGCAGTACACAGACAGGGGGCGGTCAGCCCCAGCATTTT
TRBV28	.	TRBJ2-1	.	CASSKDSTYNEQFF	TGTGCCAGCAGTAAAGACAGTACCTACAATGAGCAGTTCTTC
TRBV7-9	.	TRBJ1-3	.	CASSSRSGGGNTIYF	TGTGCCAGCAGCTCACGGTCAGGAGGCGGAAACACCATATATTTT
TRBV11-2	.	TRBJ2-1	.	CASSFSWGGVDEQFF	TGTGCCAGCAGCTTCTCATGGGGAGGAGTGGATGAGCAGTTCTTC
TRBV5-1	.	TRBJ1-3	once	CASSLDPLASGNTIYF	TGCGCCAGCAGCTTGGATCCGCTAGCCTCTGGAAACACCATATATTTT
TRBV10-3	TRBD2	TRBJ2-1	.	CAITSGMDYNEQFF	TGTGCCATCACTAGCGGGATGGATTACAATGAGCAGTTCTTC
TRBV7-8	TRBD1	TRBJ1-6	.	CASSLRRGHSPLHF	TGTGCCAGCAGCCTCCGGAGGGGGCATTCACCCCTCCACTTT
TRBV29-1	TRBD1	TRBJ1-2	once	CSVDRSGGEVVGYTF	TGCAGCGTTGATAGGTCAGGGGGCGAGGTGGTTGGCTACACCTTC
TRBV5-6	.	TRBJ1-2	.	CASSLAGSIDRLYGYTF	TGTGCCAGCAGCTTGGCCGGGTCAATAGACAGATTATATGGCTACACCTTC
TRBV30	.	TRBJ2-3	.	CAWSVQGGADTQYF	TGTGCCTGGAGTGTACAGGGGGGGGCAGATACGCAGTATTTT
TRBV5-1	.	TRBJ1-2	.	CASSSSSEEHYTF	TGCGCCAGCAGCAGTTCGTCCGAGGAGCATTACACCTTC
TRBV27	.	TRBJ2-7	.	CASSQQGGSYEQYF	TGTGCCAGCAGTCAACAGGGAGGGTCCTACGAGCAGTACTTC
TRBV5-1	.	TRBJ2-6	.	CASSARAGPSGANVLTF	TGCGCCAGCAGTGCGAGGGCCGGACCCTCTGGGGCCAACGTCCTGACTTTC
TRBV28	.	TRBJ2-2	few	CASSLSGGLGETTTGELFF	TGTGCCAGCAGTCTCTCCGGGGGGCTTGGAGAAACGACCACCGGGGAGCTGTTTTTT
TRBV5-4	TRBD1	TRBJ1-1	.	CASSSGTGGTEAFF	TGTGCCAGCAGCTCCGGGACAGGGGGCACTGAAGCTTTCTTT
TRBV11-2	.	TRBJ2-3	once	CASRSGISTDTQYF	TGTGCCAGCAGAAGCGGAATTAGCACAGATACGCAGTATTTT